This T cell receptor (beta chain) emerged from a study of blood T cell repertoires in COVID-19. Overall study: PBMCs, B-cell-depleted T cells, or T cells were the source of the cDNA or gDNA that made up the material.

Original analysis: Amplification of reference gene primers provided the estimated nucleated cell counts. Assay: immunoSEQ multiplex PCR; the TCRdb copy retains only in-frame clones and omits some. The V and J calls and the clone size are those of that table, but D and trimming were determined from the DNA. The sample gives 130,000 to 150,000 clones, roughly 88% of which show up once; 1% to 1.5% is in the top ten. Looked up from germline, CDR1 is MNHEY and CDR2 is SVGAGI. With 6 bases removed from V and 6 bases from J, the gap between germline ends came to 19 bases. The CDR3 consists of 15 residues. Participant ages covered roughly 18 to 89 years across 20 to 30 US areas. Participants' reported clinical history set cohort assignment. This clone was recorded only once.

Sequenced material: PBMCs or T cells enriched from blood (not recorded which). The rearrangement links TRBV6-5 to TRBJ2-3; tentative D call: TRBD2 (6 bases). This TCR came from a woman in her 30s with acute COVID-19. CDR3 bases: TGTGCCAGCAGGGGGGGACTTCCCTCGCCGGATACGCAGTATTTT. Amino acids: CASRGGLPSPDTQYF.